The 10 T cell receptor beta chains below all came from one sample that was sequenced in a study of siplizumab effects on memory and regulatory T cells. TCRdb keeps only in-frame clones here, not all; method: immunoSEQ multiplex PCR. The repertoire holds about 94,000 clones, with around 94% as singletons. Sequencing used non-Treg CD4+ T cells sorted from blood. These receptors all come from a human donor in good health.

V usage is TRBV2 and J usage is TRBJ1-2; D is uncertain. Looked up from germline, CDR1 is SNHLY and CDR2 is FYNNEI. V dropped 7 bases and J dropped 2 bases, with 14 bases sitting between them. The CDR3 is made up of 14 amino acids. Written as DNA, the CDR3 is TGTGCCAGCACCTCTGGGGTGGGGAACTATGGCTACACCTTC. Translating it yields CASTSGVGNYGYTF.

The gene calls are TRBV11-2 and TRBJ2-7; TRBD2 agrees at 11 bases. The germline V gene encodes CDR1 SGHAT and CDR2 FQNNGV. This CDR3 comprises 15 residues. Trimming removed 7 bases from V and 3 bases from J; junction bases left unmatched: 8. The CDR3 sequence: CASTTSGGTVYEQYF. The CDR3 DNA sequence: TGTGCCAGCACCACTAGCGGGGGCACCGTCTACGAGCAGTACTTC.

This chain links TRBV7-9 with TRBJ1-2; D perhaps matches TRBD1 (5 bases). V gave up 5 bases and J gave up 5 bases, with 18 bases separating them. This CDR3 region has 15 residues. Per germline, CDR1 SEHNR and CDR2 FQNEAQ (reference sequence). The CDR3 protein is CASSRGSGEEYGYTF. CDR3 nucleotide sequence: TGTGCCAGCAGCCGGGGGTCCGGCGAAGAGTATGGCTACACCTTC.

This clone showed up just once. V and J are TRBV12-5 and TRBJ1-2; D uncertain. The CDR3 spans 17 residues. Per the germline V gene, CDR1 is LGHNT and CDR2 is FRNRAP. Trimming shortened V by 2 bases and J by 3 bases, and 19 bases separated the two germline ends. This chain's CDR3 is CASGLPPPIGGHYGYTF. The CDR3 nucleotides are TGTGCTAGTGGTTTGCCCCCCCCTATTGGAGGTCACTATGGCTACACCTTC.

The genes are TRBV4-1 and TRBJ2-4; TRBD1 aligns across 7 bases. CDR3 size: 14 residues. The J segment lost 6 bases and the V segment lost 4 bases, leaving 6 bases of the junction unmatched. Germline CDR1 reads MGHRA; CDR2 reads YSYEKL. CDR3 in amino acids: CASSPSGQLNIQYF. The CDR3 DNA follows: TGCGCCAGCAGCCCATCGGGACAGTTAAACATTCAGTACTTC.

A note on this clone: One junction end disagrees with the germline gene, perhaps due to a read error. The rearrangement links TRBV11-2 to TRBJ1-2; TRBD1 matches at 7 bases. Germline-derived CDR1 and CDR2 are SGHAT and FQNNGV. CDR3 length: 13 residues. The CDR3 region is CASSLALTGTKHF. The DNA for the CDR3 is TGTGCCAGCAGCTTAGCCCTGACAGGGACTAAACACTTC.

The chain combines TRBV27 with TRBJ1-5; D unclear. CDR3 size: 15 residues. CDR1 and CDR2 from the germline V gene are MNHEY and SMNVEV (reference sequence). Trimming removed 5 bases at V and 3 bases at J, with 14 bases between. CDR3: CASSLGSGNNQPQHF. In DNA form, the CDR3 reads TGTGCCAGCAGTCTCGGGTCGGGTAACAATCAGCCCCAGCATTTT.

The V call is TRBV6-6, the J call TRBJ2-5, with a possible D match to TRBD1 (6 bases). The CDR3 is 13 residues long. Germline V lookup: CDR1 MNHNY, CDR2 SVGAGI (reference sequence). The ends were cut back, 6 bases at V and 3 bases at J, with 11 bases in the middle. The CDR3 region has the DNA TGTGCCAGCAGGCAAACAGGGAAAGAGACCCAGTACTTC. Translation gives CASRQTGKETQYF.

V is TRBV5-1 and J is TRBJ2-5; the match to TRBD2 covers 8 bases. The CDR3 length is 17 residues. From germline, CDR1 is SGHRS and CDR2 YFSETQ. Germline trimming cut 3 bases from V and 0 bases from J; bases unmatched to any gene: 10. The DNA of the CDR3 is TGCGCCAGCAGCTCTGGACTAGCAGACACGTACCAAGAGACCCAGTACTTC. This encodes CASSSGLADTYQETQYF.

This rearrangement joins TRBV4-1 to TRBJ2-1; 10 nucleotides agree with TRBD2. The CDR3 is 16 residues long. CDR1 MGHRA and CDR2 YSYEKL come from the germline V gene. J lost 8 bases, V lost 2 bases, and 9 bases had no gene match. CDR3 protein: CASSQPPGLAIDEQFF. As DNA, the CDR3 is TGCGCCAGCAGCCAACCCCCGGGACTAGCGATCGATGAGCAGTTCTTC.